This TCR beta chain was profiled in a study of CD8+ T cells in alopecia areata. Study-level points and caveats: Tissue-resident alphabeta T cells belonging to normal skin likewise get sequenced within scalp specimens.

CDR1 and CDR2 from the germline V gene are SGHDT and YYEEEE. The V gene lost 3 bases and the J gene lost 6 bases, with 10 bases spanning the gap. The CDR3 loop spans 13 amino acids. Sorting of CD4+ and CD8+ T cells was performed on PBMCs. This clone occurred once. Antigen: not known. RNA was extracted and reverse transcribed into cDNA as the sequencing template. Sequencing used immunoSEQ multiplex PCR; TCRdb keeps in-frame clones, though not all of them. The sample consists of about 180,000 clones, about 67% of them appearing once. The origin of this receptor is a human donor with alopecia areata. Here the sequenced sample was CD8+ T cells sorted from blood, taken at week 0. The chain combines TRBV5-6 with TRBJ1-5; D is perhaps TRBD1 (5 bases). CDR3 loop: CASSSGRVQPQHF. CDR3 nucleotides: TGTGCCAGCAGCTCTGGCAGGGTTCAGCCCCAGCATTTT.